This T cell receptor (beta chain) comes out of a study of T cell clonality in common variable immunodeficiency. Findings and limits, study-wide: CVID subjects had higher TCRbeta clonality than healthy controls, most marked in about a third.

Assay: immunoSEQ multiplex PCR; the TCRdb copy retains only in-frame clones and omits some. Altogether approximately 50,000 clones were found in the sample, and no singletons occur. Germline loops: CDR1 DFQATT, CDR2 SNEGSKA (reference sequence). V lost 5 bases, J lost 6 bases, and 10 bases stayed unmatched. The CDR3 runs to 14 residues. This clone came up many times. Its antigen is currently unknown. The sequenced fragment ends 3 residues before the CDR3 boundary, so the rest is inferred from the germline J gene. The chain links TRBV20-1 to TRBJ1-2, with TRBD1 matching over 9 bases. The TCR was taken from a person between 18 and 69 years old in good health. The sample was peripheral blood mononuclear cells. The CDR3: CSARYRGRFDGYTF. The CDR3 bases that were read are TGCAGTGCTCGCTACAGGGGGCGCTTTGATGGC.